The next 15 T cell receptor beta chains were all read from a single sample in a study of human T cells and chemical hapten exposure. MiXCR was run by TCRdb on the RACE reads, yielding one entry per CDR3 protein. The data hold 90,000 to 110,000 distinct CDR3 sequences, with about a tenth observed a single time. Time point of the sample: patch test 2, 6 weeks after DPC sensitization. Treatment given: therapeutic diphenylcyclopropenone sensitization with weekly scalp DPC. The sample here was whole blood, taken in connection with sensitization to the hapten diphenylcyclopropenone (DPC). These receptor sequences come from a woman aged 40 to 55 with alopecia areata. Some clones in this sample may be carry-over from other donors' samples.

This clonotype turned up a few times. The CDR3 spells CASRIRQGNTEAFF. The CDR3 bases are TGTGCCAGCAGAATTAGACAGGGCAACACTGAAGCTTTCTTT. The chain carries TRBV6-5 and TRBJ1-1; 7 positions agree with TRBD1. Germline-derived CDR1 and CDR2 are MNHEY and SVGAGI. This CDR3 region has 14 residues. After removal of 6 bases from V and 2 bases from J, the junction contained 6 bases not matched to a gene.

This chain connects TRBV6-2 or TRBV6-3 to TRBJ1-1; no definite D call. Germline assignment: CDR1 MNHEY and CDR2 SVGEGT. There are 15 residues in the CDR3. Trimming left V 6 bases short and J 1 base short, with 15 bases between. The CDR3 here is CASSSGRFANTEAFF. CDR3 sequence (DNA): TGTGCCAGCAGCTCCGGACGATTCGCGAACACTGAAGCTTTCTTT.

There are a few counts of this clonotype. This chain connects TRBV7-9 to TRBJ2-3; tentative D call: TRBD1 (6 bases). The CDR3 contains 15 residues. V lost 6 bases to trimming and J lost 2 bases, with 15 bases between them. The V gene's germline CDR1 is SEHNR and CDR2 FQNEAQ (reference sequence). This CDR3 reads CASRTGQLHTDTQYF. CDR3 nucleotides: TGTGCCAGCAGGACCGGACAGTTACACACAGATACGCAGTATTTT. Drawing the rest from reference TRBV7-9 and TRBJ2-3, the complete variable domain is DTGVSQNPRHKITKRGQNVTFRCDPISEHNRLYWYRQTLGQGPEFLTYFQNEAQLEKSRLLSDRFSAERPKGSFSTLEIQRTEQGDSAMYLCASRTGQLHTDTQYFGPGTRLTVL.

This clonotype has ten or more counts. This rearrangement joins TRBV6-5 to TRBJ2-7; TRBD1 or TRBD2 may be the D gene (5 bases each). The germline CDR1 and CDR2 sequences are MNHEY and SVGAGI. CDR3 length: 20 residues. The V end was cut by 5 bases, the J end by 0 bases, with 29 bases between. CDR3 nucleotide sequence: TGTGCCAGCAGTCCCCCTCCCCCCTGGGACGTTTATGAAGACTCCTACGAGCAGTACTTC. Its protein product is CASSPPPPWDVYEDSYEQYF.

This clonotype was seen a few times. The chain couples TRBV20-1 to TRBJ2-3; 8 bases line up with TRBD1. The V segment lost 5 bases and the J segment 4 bases; nucleotides outside the gene matches: 5. Germline loops: CDR1 DFQATT, CDR2 SNEGSKA (reference sequence). The CDR3 spans 13 residues. CDR3 sequence reads: CSAVTGAPDTQYF. The CDR3 nucleotides are TGCAGTGCTGTGACAGGGGCCCCAGATACGCAGTATTTT.

This clonotype came up a few times. In nucleotides, the CDR3 is TGTGCCTGGGCCGGGGGGTACAATGAGCAGTTCTTC. Protein: CAWAGGYNEQFF. The gene calls are TRBV30 and TRBJ2-1, with 7 bases identical to TRBD2. The CDR3 extends over 12 amino acids. V lost 5 bases to trimming and J lost 4 bases; unmatched junction nucleotides: 2. The germline V gene has CDR1 GTSNPN and CDR2 SVGIG (reference sequence).

On this clonotype itself: The germline gene is not matched at one end of the junction; a read error may be the cause. The V call is TRBV20-1, the J call TRBJ1-5, with D unclear. The germline gives CDR1 DFQATT, CDR2 SNEGSKA (reference sequence). The CDR3 loop spans 14 amino acids. The CDR3 nucleotides read TGCAGTGCTAGCCCCAGTTATAGCAATCAGCACCAGCATTTT. Translated: CSASPSYSNQHQHF.

This clonotype was detected ten times or more. This chain links TRBV10-3 with TRBJ1-6; the match to TRBD1 covers 7 bases. With 6 bases clipped from V and 4 bases from J, the junction kept 3 bases outside the gene matches. The CDR3 runs to 14 residues. The germline V gene encodes CDR1 ENHRY and CDR2 SYGVKD. CDR3 nucleotide sequence: TGTGCCATCAGCCCGGGACAGTATAATTCACCCCTCCACTTT. This codes for CAISPGQYNSPLHF.

This clonotype turned up a few times. The V and J genes are TRBV7-9 and TRBJ1-1; D perhaps matches TRBD1 (5 bases). The V end lost 1 base, the J end lost 10 bases, and 19 bases lay between the germline ends. The germline V gene has CDR1 SEHNR and CDR2 FQNEAQ (reference sequence). This CDR3 comprises 15 residues. CDR3 nucleotide sequence: TGTGCCAGCAGCTTAGTGCTGGCAGGGACTTTCGTAGCTTTCTTT. It is translated as CASSLVLAGTFVAFF.

This clonotype was seen ten or more times. The chain carries TRBV4-3 and TRBJ1-4; 7 bases fit TRBD1. V dropped 4 bases and J dropped 5; count of bases not matched to a gene: 7. The CDR3 consists of 15 residues. CDR1 is LGHNA and CDR2 is YSLEER in the germline V gene. For the CDR3, the DNA is TGCGCCAGCAGCCGAATCCGGGACAGAAATGAAAAACTGTTTTTT. Translating gives CASSRIRDRNEKLFF.

Notes on this clonotype: The junction departs from germline at one end; a sequencing error may be responsible. V and J are TRBV29-1 and TRBJ2-7, with D maybe TRBD1 (5 bases). Germline V CDR1 and CDR2: SQVTM, ANQGSEA. The CDR3 is 11 amino acids. In nucleotides, the CDR3 is TGCAGCGTTGAAGATGGGGCAGCCATAGTCTTC. It yields the protein CSVEDGAAIVF.

This clonotype was picked up many times. V is TRBV5-1 and J is TRBJ2-1, with TRBD2 matching 7 bases. CDR1 and CDR2 from the germline V gene are SGHRS and YFSETQ. The trim removed 4 bases at V and 4 bases at J, leaving 2 bases unmatched. The CDR3 has 13 amino acids. This CDR3 reads CASSPGGYNEQFF. CDR3 DNA sequence: TGCGCCAGCAGCCCGGGGGGTTACAATGAGCAGTTCTTC. Using reference TRBV5-1 and TRBJ2-1 for the parts outside the CDR3, the full variable domain is KAGVTQTPRYLIKTRGQQVTLSCSPISGHRSVSWYQQTPGQGLQFLFEYFSETQRNKGNFPGRFSGRQFSNSRSEMNVSTLELGDSALYLCASSPGGYNEQFFGPGTRLTVL.

The J gene is TRBJ2-3, the V gene TRBV20-1; a possible D gene is TRBD1 (5 bases). This CDR3 has 13 amino acids. CDR1 and CDR2 from the germline V gene are DFQATT and SNEGSKA (reference sequence). CDR3 nucleotides: TGCAGCCTCGACCCCAGGGTTACAGATACGCAGTATTTT. Translating gives CSLDPRVTDTQYF.

The V gene is TRBV6-2 or TRBV6-3, the J gene TRBJ1-1; no definite D call. The CDR3 consists of 12 residues. The V end was cut by 6 bases, the J end by 1 base, with 6 bases between. The germline CDR1 and CDR2 sequences are MNHEY and SVGEGT. The CDR3 protein is CASRYTNTEAFF. The CDR3 DNA follows: TGTGCCAGCAGGTACACGAACACTGAAGCTTTCTTT.

The chain employs TRBV2 and TRBJ1-1; D is possibly TRBD1 (6 bases). V was cut by 8 bases and J by 5 bases, with 24 bases left in between. CDR1 is SNHLY and CDR2 is FYNNEI in the germline V gene. This CDR3 spans 16 amino acids. The CDR3 nucleotides are TGTGCCAGCCTAAAGGGACATACTTACTTGGGGACTGAAGCTTTCTTT. This gives the protein CASLKGHTYLGTEAFF.